The 24 T cell receptor beta chains listed next were all sequenced from one sample in a study of T-cell reconstitution after alpha-beta-depleted transplantation in children. For TCRbeta, the library was prepared with unique molecular identifiers. TCRdb analysed the PCR reads with MiXCR anew, one entry per CDR3 protein. The data contain roughly 490,000 distinct CDR3 sequences, approximately 10% of them singletons. The sequences come from PBMCs, mostly from graft donor cells, collected 180 days after TCRalphabeta/CD19-depleted stem cell transplant. These TCRs come from a female patient aged 2-15 years who had a stem cell transplant for aplastic anemia, so the T cells may come from the graft donor.

V gene TRBV5-4 combines with J gene TRBJ2-6; no clear D gene. The CDR3 covers 15 residues. V shed 0 bases and J shed 12 bases, with 16 bases lying between them. Germline values: CDR1 SGHNT, CDR2 YYREEE (reference sequence). The CDR3 coding sequence is TGTGCCAGCAGCTTGGGAGAGCCGCTTAGGATCGTCCTGACTTTC. Translation gives CASSLGEPLRIVLTF. The variable domain in full, with the rest retrieved from reference TRBV5-4 and TRBJ2-6, is ETGVTQSPTHLIKTRGQQVTLRCSSQSGHNTVSWYQQALGQGPQFIFQYYREEENGRGNFPPRFSGLQFPNYSSELNVNALELDDSALYLCASSLGEPLRIVLTFGAGSRLTVL.

In this sample, this clonotype turned up many times. CDR3 sequence reads: CASSPPGYFSSKDYGYTF. The CDR3 coding sequence is TGTGCCAGCAGTCCTCCGGGTTATTTTTCCTCTAAGGACTATGGCTACACCTTC. The rearrangement joins TRBV28 to TRBJ1-2; D gene unclear. V was clipped by 5 bases and J by 3 bases, with 25 bases between them. CDR1 MDHEN and CDR2 SYDVKM come from the germline V gene. The CDR3 contains 18 residues.

This chain joins TRBV3-1 and TRBJ1-2, with TRBD1 as a possible D gene (5 bases). The CDR3 has 16 residues. The germline CDR1 and CDR2 sequences are LGHDT and YNNKEL (reference sequence). V was cut by 1 base and J by 8 bases, with 20 bases left in between. This CDR3 is CASSQAPSTDKDGYTF. Written as DNA, the CDR3 is TGTGCCAGCAGCCAAGCCCCATCGACAGATAAGGACGGCTACACCTTC.

This clonotype was seen more than once but under ten times. CDR3 nucleotides: TGTGCCAGCAGTTTCACAGGGACAGGGGTTTACGAGCAGTACTTC. Translating it yields CASSFTGTGVYEQYF. The J gene is TRBJ2-7, the V gene TRBV12-3 or TRBV12-4; 10 bases match TRBD1. The CDR3 totals 15 residues. V was pared by 3 bases and J by 4 bases, with 6 bases of the junction left unmatched.

This chain uses TRBV3-1 with TRBJ2-7; D is unclear. Germline V lookup: CDR1 LGHDT, CDR2 YNNKEL (reference sequence). Trimming stripped 0 bases from V and 4 bases from J, with 7 bases between. The CDR3 has 13 amino acids. The chain's CDR3 is CASSQETFYEQYF. CDR3 nucleotide sequence: TGTGCCAGCAGCCAAGAGACTTTTTACGAGCAGTACTTC.

This clonotype was counted only a few times. The CDR3 DNA follows: TGCAGCGTTGAAGAGACCACGCTGGGGAAACTGTTTTTT. Protein: CSVEETTLGKLFF. The chain has TRBV29-1 and TRBJ1-4; D is undetermined. This CDR3 spans 13 amino acids. Germline values: CDR1 SQVTM, CDR2 ANQGSEA. V was trimmed by 0 bases and J by 11 bases, leaving 13 bases between them.

This sequence joins TRBV18 and TRBJ2-5; TRBD1 or TRBD2 may be the D gene (6 bases each). Germline values: CDR1 KGHSH, CDR2 LQKENI. With 6 bases removed from V and 5 bases from J, the gap between germline ends came to 25 bases. There are 17 residues in the CDR3. The CDR3 nucleotides read TGTGCCAGCTCCCCCCAGGAGGGCAGGGGCGGCAAGGAGACCCAGTACTTC. Translated, it gives CASSPQEGRGGKETQYF.

V usage is TRBV6-2 or TRBV6-3 and J usage is TRBJ2-1; D not resolved. The CDR3 runs 12 residues. The germline CDR1 and CDR2 sequences are MNHEY and SVGEGT. V was cut by 7 bases and J by 7 bases, with 11 bases left in between. CDR3 in amino acids: CASTHWGNEQFF. The CDR3 bases are TGTGCCAGCACCCACTGGGGAAATGAGCAGTTCTTC.

This clonotype has more than one count but fewer than ten. The chain has TRBV30 and TRBJ2-7; 12 bases map to TRBD2. Germline V CDR1 and CDR2: GTSNPN, SVGIG (reference sequence). This CDR3 has 14 amino acids. V lost 2 bases, J lost 6 bases, and 5 bases stayed unmatched. CDR3 loop: CAWSRLAGVGEQYV. The DNA for the CDR3 is TGTGCCTGGAGTAGACTAGCGGGAGTGGGCGAGCAGTACGTC.

This clonotype was detected a few times. The rearrangement uses TRBV20-1 and TRBJ1-2; tentatively, D is TRBD1 (5 bases). V lost 1 base to trimming and J lost 7 bases, with 16 bases between them. CDR1 and CDR2 from the germline V gene are DFQATT and SNEGSKA (reference sequence). This CDR3 has 14 amino acids. CDR3 bases: TGCAGTGCTAGAGTCACTGTGGGGGTTTGTGGCTACACCTTC. It codes for CSARVTVGVCGYTF.

This clonotype was seen more than once but under ten times. The genes are TRBV24-1 and TRBJ2-2, with a tentative D call TRBD2 (5 bases). The CDR3 runs to 15 residues. Germline V gene sequence: CDR1 KGHDR, CDR2 SFDVKD. V was clipped by 5 bases and J by 1 base, with 10 bases between them. CDR3 coding DNA: TGTGCCACCAGTGGTCGGGGATTGAACACCGGGGAGCTGTTTTTT. Its translation is CATSGRGLNTGELFF.

This clonotype was seen more than once but under ten times. The chain uses TRBV5-5 and TRBJ2-5; 7 bases align to TRBD1. V lost 0 bases and J lost 4; bases outside the gene matches: 6. This CDR3 is built from 15 residues. CDR1 is SGHKS and CDR2 is YYEKEE in the germline V gene (reference sequence). DNA for the CDR3: TGTGCCAGCAGCTTGGGCCGACAGGGCTCAGAGACCCAGTACTTC. Its translation is CASSLGRQGSETQYF.

This sequence joins TRBV6-5 and TRBJ2-2; TRBD2 might be the D (6 bases). CDR3 length: 13 amino acids. V was clipped by 1 base and J by 7 bases, with 7 bases between them. The germline V gene encodes CDR1 MNHEY and CDR2 SVGAGI. DNA for the CDR3: TGTGCCAGCAGTTACTGGAGGGACGGGGAGCTGTTTTTT. This translates into CASSYWRDGELFF.

CDR3 amino acids: CSVVGLAGISSYNEQFF. Here the CDR3 DNA reads TGCAGCGTTGTAGGCCTAGCGGGTATCAGCTCCTACAATGAGCAGTTCTTC. This chain links TRBV29-1 with TRBJ2-1, with 8 bases aligning to TRBD2. This CDR3 is built from 17 residues. J was trimmed by 0 bases and V by 4 bases; bases with no gene match: 11. Germline CDR1 and CDR2: SQVTM and ANQGSEA.

This clonotype has at least ten counts. The chain recombines TRBV4-2 with TRBJ2-7; 10 bases line up with TRBD1. V lost 1 base and J lost 1; bases outside the gene matches: 1. Germline V gene data show CDR1 as LGHNA and CDR2 as YNFKEQ. The CDR3 has 15 residues. CDR3 sequence: CASSQGGQGSYEQYF. DNA of the CDR3: TGTGCCAGCAGCCAAGGGGGACAGGGGTCCTACGAGCAGTACTTC.

This sequence joins TRBV7-2 and TRBJ2-7; 9 bases fit TRBD1. The CDR3 extends over 15 amino acids. Germline trimming cut 1 base from V and 4 bases from J; bases unmatched to any gene: 5. Germline CDR1 and CDR2: SGHTA and FQGNSA. CDR3 nucleotide sequence: TGTGCCAGCAGCTTAGACAGGGGGCGCATTTACGAGCAGTACTTC. Translated, it gives CASSLDRGRIYEQYF.

V usage is TRBV5-1 and J usage is TRBJ1-3; D is undetermined. CDR1 and CDR2 (germline): SGHRS, YFSETQ. Trimming pared 4 bases from V and 4 bases from J, leaving 18 bases between. The CDR3 length is 16 residues. The CDR3 region is CASSPTSRAAGNTIYF. The DNA for the CDR3 is TGCGCCAGCAGCCCAACCTCTCGGGCCGCCGGAAACACCATATATTTT.

In this sample, this clonotype turned up a few times. The V call is TRBV15, the J call TRBJ1-1, with D maybe TRBD1 (6 bases). The CDR3 contains 13 residues. From germline, CDR1 is LNHNV and CDR2 YYDKDF (reference sequence). V was trimmed by 2 bases and J by 8 bases, leaving 12 bases between them. The CDR3 region is CATSRLGGSEAFF. In DNA form, the CDR3 reads TGTGCCACCAGCAGACTAGGGGGATCGGAAGCTTTCTTT.

V gene TRBV24-1 combines with J gene TRBJ2-7; the match to TRBD2 covers 13 bases. With 2 bases clipped from V and 3 bases from J, the junction kept 3 bases outside the gene matches. CDR1 is KGHDR, CDR2 SFDVKD, per germline. The CDR3 is 16 amino acids. CDR3 residues: CATSDSGTSGIYEQYF. The CDR3 bases are TGTGCCACCAGTGATTCCGGGACTAGCGGGATCTACGAGCAGTACTTC.

This clonotype was counted many times. V usage is TRBV5-6 and J usage is TRBJ2-2; D is undetermined. The CDR3 length is 16 residues. CDR1 and CDR2 from the germline V gene are SGHDT and YYEEEE. Trimming cost V 6 bases and J 4 bases, with 19 bases left between them. This CDR3 is CASTSLWQDLTGELFF. The CDR3, as DNA: TGTGCCAGCACCTCGCTGTGGCAGGATCTCACCGGGGAGCTGTTTTTT.

The rearrangement links TRBV18 to TRBJ2-7; 9 bases align to TRBD1. Germline V CDR1 and CDR2: KGHSH, LQKENI. This CDR3 has 15 amino acids. V lost 2 bases, J lost 5 bases, and 7 bases stayed unmatched. The CDR3, as DNA: TGTGCCAGCTCACCATCACAGGGGGCCTTTAACGAGCAGTACTTC. The encoded protein is CASSPSQGAFNEQYF.

The genes are TRBV27 and TRBJ1-5; D not resolved. The CDR3 loop spans 11 amino acids. From germline, CDR1 is MNHEY and CDR2 SMNVEV (reference sequence). V lost 8 bases and J 10 bases, leaving 12 bases between the germline ends. In DNA, the CDR3 is TGTGCCAGCGGGCCCCAGGACCCCCAGCATTTT. Its translation is CASGPQDPQHF.

The chain joins TRBV25-1 to TRBJ2-3; D call uncertain. Trimming pared 8 bases from V and 5 bases from J, leaving 17 bases between. Looked up from germline, CDR1 is MGHDK and CDR2 is SYGVNS. The CDR3 sequence is 14 residues long. The CDR3 coding sequence is TGTGCCAGCGTCGGCCGGCCCGCCGGAGATACGCAGTATTTT. Amino acids: CASVGRPAGDTQYF.

This clonotype was observed a handful of times. The chain combines TRBV7-2 with TRBJ2-3; 8 positions match TRBD2. CDR3 length: 14 residues. Germline CDR1 is SGHTA and CDR2 is FQGNSA. J was trimmed by 6 bases and V by 6 bases; bases with no gene match: 8. The CDR3: CASRLSGSLDTQYF. In DNA, the CDR3 is TGTGCCAGCAGATTGAGCGGGAGTCTTGATACGCAGTATTTT.